This passage covers 17 T cell receptor beta chains from one sample sequenced in a study of post-analysis software for immune sequencing data. For these TCRs, the target antigens are not known. Incorporated into the TCR beta cDNA libraries were unique molecular identifiers, which served to reduce PCR and sequencing biases. MiXCR, run by TCRdb on the PCR reads, gives a single entry per CDR3 protein. The repertoire holds 650,000 to 850,000 distinct CDR3 sequences, with 53% as singletons. Study observations and caveats: When patients were compared with controls, 4 or 5 TRBV segments were more frequent, TRBV5-6, TRBV5-1 and TRBV20-1 among them.

Sequencing was carried out using blood. The receptors originated from a girl between 5 and 17 years old with multiple sclerosis.

This clonotype was detected only a few times. The chain couples TRBV11-2 to TRBJ1-1; weak D call: TRBD1 (5 bases). CDR1 SGHAT and CDR2 FQNNGV come from the germline V gene. The V gene lost 1 base and the J gene lost 3 bases, with 27 bases spanning the gap. The CDR3 has 20 residues. The CDR3 DNA is TGTGCCAGCAGCTTAGGGAAGCCGGGACTGCGCTTTGGGGGGGACACTGAAGCTTTCTTT. Translated, it gives CASSLGKPGLRFGGDTEAFF.

V usage is TRBV20-1 and J usage is TRBJ2-1, with TRBD2 identical over 8 bases. This CDR3 comprises 14 residues. Germline V gives CDR1 DFQATT, CDR2 SNEGSKA (reference sequence). J was trimmed by 9 bases and V by 6 bases; bases with no gene match: 13. CDR3 protein: CSALTRSGGFEQFF. Written as DNA, the CDR3 is TGCAGTGCCCTGACTCGCAGCGGGGGCTTTGAGCAGTTCTTC.

The chain is built from TRBV28 and TRBJ2-7; D possibly matches TRBD1 or TRBD2 (5 bases each). CDR1 MDHEN and CDR2 SYDVKM come from the germline V gene. V lost 4 bases, J lost 2 bases, and 12 bases lay in between. The CDR3 spans 14 residues. Written as DNA, the CDR3 is TGTGCCAGCAGTTCAAATTCGGGACCCTACGAGCAGTACTTC. Amino acid sequence: CASSSNSGPYEQYF. The entire variable domain, with the rest obtained from reference TRBV28 and TRBJ2-7, is as follows: DVKVTQSSRYLVKRTGEKVFLECVQDMDHENMFWYRQDPGLGLRLIYFSYDVKMKEKGDIPEGYSVSREKKERFSLILESASTNQTSMYLCASSSNSGPYEQYFGPGTRLTVT.

The chain has TRBV20-1 and TRBJ2-7, with 10 bases aligning to TRBD1. The length of the CDR3 is 14 residues. Germline trimming cut 5 bases from V and 0 bases from J; bases unmatched to any gene: 4. Germline assignment: CDR1 DFQATT and CDR2 SNEGSKA (reference sequence). Here the CDR3 DNA reads TGCAGTGCTGGGGGACAGGGGAACTCCTACGAGCAGTACTTC. Translating it yields CSAGGQGNSYEQYF.

In DNA form, the CDR3 reads TGTGCCATCAGTGAACGGGGACAGAACAATGAGCAGTTCTTC. Translating it yields CAISERGQNNEQFF. This chain connects TRBV10-3 to TRBJ2-1; 7 nucleotides match TRBD1. The CDR3 totals 14 residues. V dropped 3 bases and J dropped 5; count of bases not matched to a gene: 4. Germline CDR1 and CDR2: ENHRY and SYGVKD.

The rearrangement uses TRBV20-1 and TRBJ2-3; the D call may be TRBD1 or TRBD2 (5 bases each). V lost 6 bases to trimming and J lost 2 bases, with 12 bases between them. The CDR3 has 13 amino acids. CDR1 is DFQATT and CDR2 is SNEGSKA in the germline V gene (reference sequence). The CDR3 spells CSAPGPSTDTQYF. The CDR3 nucleotides are TGCAGTGCCCCGGGACCCTCCACAGATACGCAGTATTTT.

The chain links TRBV12-3 or TRBV12-4 to TRBJ2-4, with 9 bases matching TRBD2. This CDR3 is built from 16 residues. The ends lost 6 bases at V and 0 bases at J; junction bases unmatched: 6. The CDR3 spells CASSELAGLAKNIQYF. CDR3 sequence (DNA): TGTGCCAGCAGCGAACTAGCGGGTCTAGCCAAAAACATTCAGTACTTC.

This clonotype was seen only a few times. V gene TRBV5-6 combines with J gene TRBJ1-2; 11 nucleotides match TRBD1. This CDR3 spans 17 amino acids. CDR1 is SGHDT and CDR2 is YYEEEE in the germline V gene. J gave up 0 bases and V 3 bases, and 7 bases lay outside the gene matches. The CDR3 here is CASSSPGQGAANYGYTF. Here the CDR3 DNA reads TGTGCCAGCAGCTCTCCTGGACAGGGGGCGGCTAACTATGGCTACACCTTC.

This clonotype has a count of ten or more. The chain uses TRBV12-3 or TRBV12-4 and TRBJ1-1; 8 bases line up with TRBD1. V trimming: 4 bases; J trimming: 0 bases; junction bases outside the gene matches: 7. CDR3 length: 16 amino acids. The DNA for the CDR3 is TGTGCCAGCAGTTCCGGACAGGGAATCATGAACACTGAAGCTTTCTTT. It yields the protein CASSSGQGIMNTEAFF.

Only a few counts were recorded for this clonotype. DNA for the CDR3: TGTGCCAGCAGCCCCATAGCGGGGGGCCCGCCGGATACGCAGTATTTT. Encoded protein: CASSPIAGGPPDTQYF. This chain connects TRBV7-3 to TRBJ2-3; 10 bases fit TRBD2. V lost 5 bases, J lost 6 bases, and 11 bases stayed unmatched. The CDR3 consists of 16 residues. CDR1 SGHTA and CDR2 FQGTGA come from the germline V gene. The variable domain in full, completed from reference TRBV7-3 and TRBJ2-3, reads GAGVSQTPSNKVTEKGKYVELRCDPISGHTALYWYRQSLGQGPEFLIYFQGTGAADDSGLPNDRFFAVRPEGSVSTLKIQRTERGDSAVYLCASSPIAGGPPDTQYFGPGTRLTVL.

Concerning this clonotype itself: One end of the junction fails to match germline, which may point to a read error. The CDR3 nucleotides read TGCGCCAGCAGTTCGGGTGAACAGGGGTTTGGCTACACCTTC. Its protein product is CASSSGEQGFGYTF. The gene calls are TRBV12-3 or TRBV12-4 and TRBJ1-2, with TRBD1 matching over 7 bases. This CDR3 has 14 amino acids.

The chain employs TRBV12-3 or TRBV12-4 and TRBJ1-2; TRBD1 matches 9 bases. V lost 7 bases to trimming and J lost 6 bases; unmatched junction nucleotides: 6. The CDR3 contains 13 residues. The CDR3 sequence is CASIRTGDHGYTF. CDR3 in DNA: TGTGCCAGCATCAGGACAGGGGACCATGGCTACACCTTC.

This rearrangement joins TRBV6-6 to TRBJ1-1; D possibly corresponds to TRBD1 (6 bases). V dropped 0 bases and J dropped 7 bases, with 12 bases sitting between them. This CDR3 spans 14 amino acids. From germline, CDR1 is MNHNY and CDR2 SVGAGI (reference sequence). CDR3 in amino acids: CASSYSGGSIEAFF. CDR3 sequence (DNA): TGTGCCAGCAGTTACTCGGGGGGCTCAATTGAAGCTTTCTTT.

This chain joins TRBV5-1 and TRBJ1-1, with 9 bases lining up with TRBD1. V lost 4 bases to trimming and J lost 5 bases; unmatched junction nucleotides: 9. CDR1 and CDR2 from the germline V gene are SGHRS and YFSETQ. There are 15 residues in the CDR3. The CDR3 here is CASSLDRGAQTEAFF. Here the CDR3 DNA reads TGCGCCAGCAGCCTGGACAGGGGAGCACAAACTGAAGCTTTCTTT. The full variable domain, completed using reference TRBV5-1 and TRBJ1-1, is KAGVTQTPRYLIKTRGQQVTLSCSPISGHRSVSWYQQTPGQGLQFLFEYFSETQRNKGNFPGRFSGRQFSNSRSEMNVSTLELGDSALYLCASSLDRGAQTEAFFGQGTRLTVV.

The chain has TRBV2 and TRBJ2-7; D might be TRBD1 (6 bases). Trimming stripped 5 bases from V and 3 bases from J, with 17 bases between. Per the germline V gene, CDR1 is SNHLY and CDR2 is FYNNEI. CDR3 length: 15 amino acids. CDR3 DNA sequence: TGTGCCAGCAGTCGAGACAGGAGGAGAGGCTACGAGCAGTACTTC. This translates into CASSRDRRRGYEQYF.

V usage is TRBV20-1 and J usage is TRBJ1-6; D gene ambiguous. V lost 1 base to trimming and J lost 9 bases, with 13 bases between them. This CDR3 is built from 14 residues. Germline V lookup: CDR1 DFQATT, CDR2 SNEGSKA (reference sequence). The CDR3 here is CSARGGRQGSPLHF. In DNA form, the CDR3 reads TGCAGTGCTAGAGGAGGCAGGCAAGGTTCACCCCTCCACTTT.

This chain links TRBV20-1 with TRBJ2-1; no firm D call. Germline CDR1 DFQATT, CDR2 SNEGSKA (reference sequence). The V end lost 3 bases, the J end lost 7 bases, and 7 bases lay between the germline ends. The CDR3 runs to 11 residues. CDR3 sequence: CSASVGNEQFF. The CDR3, as DNA: TGCAGTGCTAGTGTCGGGAATGAGCAGTTCTTC.